This is a list of T cell receptor beta chains from one sample in a study of T cell responses to AZD1222 COVID-19 vaccine. Measured with immunoSEQ multiplex PCR; TCRdb has only the in-frame clones, and not every one. The sample lists about 150,000 clones, 90% seen once, with 2.5% to 3.5% in the top ten. The source material was peripheral blood, sampled on day 0 of AZD1222 vaccination. The receptor source for this set is an adult in good health. Both conserved end residues are part of each CDR3. The D gene is left open where the match is weak. Size tells how often a clone was seen (once, few, many) or the class of an expanded clone, and some rows leave it out.

J gene: TRBJ1-3; D gene: NA; clone size: few; V gene: TRBV5-1; CDR3 protein: CASSLDAELSGNTIYF; CDR3 DNA: TGCGCCAGCAGCCTGGATGCAGAGCTCTCTGGAAACACCATATATTTT
J gene: TRBJ1-4; D gene: NA; clone size: few; V gene: TRBV21-1; CDR3 protein: CASSKDFGTDSTNEKLFF; CDR3 DNA: TGTGCCAGCAGCAAAGACTTCGGGACAGACTCAACTAATGAAAAACTGTTTTTT
J gene: TRBJ2-2; D gene: NA; clone size: NA; V gene: TRBV4-3; CDR3 protein: CASSHPGGNTGELFF; CDR3 DNA: TGCGCCAGCAGCCACCCAGGCGGGAACACCGGGGAGCTGTTTTTT
J gene: TRBJ2-3; D gene: NA; clone size: NA; V gene: TRBV5-1; CDR3 protein: CASSLVSLTDTQYF; CDR3 DNA: TGCGCCAGCAGCTTGGTGTCGCTTACAGATACGCAGTATTTT
J gene: TRBJ1-2; D gene: NA; clone size: NA; V gene: TRBV12-3/TRBV12-4; CDR3 protein: CASNPNDQEGYTF; CDR3 DNA: TGTGCCAGCAACCCAAATGACCAGGAAGGCTACACCTTC
J gene: TRBJ1-1; D gene: NA; clone size: few; V gene: TRBV7-2; CDR3 protein: CASSLGSNTEAFF; CDR3 DNA: TGTGCCAGCAGCTTAGGCTCGAACACTGAAGCTTTCTTT
J gene: TRBJ1-5; D gene: NA; clone size: NA; V gene: TRBV6-6; CDR3 protein: CASSRADGDQPQHF; CDR3 DNA: TGTGCCAGCAGTCGCGCGGATGGGGATCAGCCCCAGCATTTT
J gene: TRBJ1-1; D gene: NA; clone size: NA; V gene: TRBV11-3; CDR3 protein: CASSLGGPRDTEAFF; CDR3 DNA: TGTGCCAGCAGCTTAGGTGGGCCGAGGGACACTGAAGCTTTCTTT
J gene: TRBJ1-3; D gene: NA; clone size: NA; V gene: TRBV3-1/TRBV3-2; CDR3 protein: CASRDTRSGNTIYF; CDR3 DNA: TGTGCCAGCAGGGATACACGCTCTGGAAACACCATATATTTT
J gene: TRBJ1-2; D gene: TRBD1; clone size: NA; V gene: TRBV27; CDR3 protein: CASSSPGTGGYGYTF; CDR3 DNA: TGTGCCAGCAGTTCCCCCGGGACAGGGGGCTATGGCTACACCTTC
J gene: TRBJ2-3; D gene: TRBD2; clone size: NA; V gene: TRBV4-1; CDR3 protein: CASSPLSEGGVTDTQYF; CDR3 DNA: TGCGCCAGCAGCCCCCTGAGCGAGGGAGGGGTAACAGATACGCAGTATTTT
J gene: TRBJ2-7; D gene: NA; clone size: NA; V gene: TRBV6-2/TRBV6-3; CDR3 protein: CASSYPGLPHEQYF; CDR3 DNA: TGTGCCAGCAGTTACCCGGGACTCCCCCACGAGCAGTACTTC
J gene: TRBJ1-4; D gene: NA; clone size: NA; V gene: TRBV4-2; CDR3 protein: CASSPGLGTVFF; CDR3 DNA: TGTGCCAGCAGCCCAGGGCTAGGGACCGTGTTTTTT
J gene: TRBJ1-3; D gene: NA; clone size: NA; V gene: TRBV27; CDR3 protein: CASSLTGTRSGNTIYF; CDR3 DNA: TGTGCCAGCAGTTTAACAGGGACGCGGTCTGGAAACACCATATATTTT
J gene: TRBJ2-5; D gene: NA; clone size: NA; V gene: TRBV13; CDR3 protein: CASSRLETQYF; CDR3 DNA: TGTGCCAGCAGCCGGCTAGAGACCCAGTACTTC
J gene: TRBJ1-1; D gene: NA; clone size: few; V gene: TRBV11-3; CDR3 protein: CASSLTSGMNTEAFF; CDR3 DNA: TGTGCCAGCAGCTTAACATCCGGCATGAACACTGAAGCTTTCTTT
J gene: TRBJ1-1; D gene: NA; clone size: NA; V gene: TRBV12-3/TRBV12-4; CDR3 protein: CASSLTGEAFF; CDR3 DNA: TGTGCCAGCAGTTTGACCGGTGAAGCTTTCTTT
J gene: TRBJ1-2; D gene: NA; clone size: NA; V gene: TRBV2; CDR3 protein: CASSGPDRNYGYTF; CDR3 DNA: TGTGCCAGCAGTGGGCCAGACAGAAACTATGGCTACACCTTC
J gene: TRBJ2-3; D gene: TRBD2; clone size: once; V gene: TRBV11-2; CDR3 protein: CASSLRAGGTTLTDTQYF; CDR3 DNA: TGTGCCAGCAGCTTACGAGCGGGGGGTACCACCCTCACAGATACGCAGTATTTT
J gene: TRBJ1-2; D gene: NA; clone size: NA; V gene: TRBV14; CDR3 protein: CASSQEFGQENNYGYTF; CDR3 DNA: TGTGCCAGCAGCCAAGAATTTGGGCAGGAGAATAACTATGGCTACACCTTC
J gene: TRBJ2-1; D gene: TRBD2; clone size: NA; V gene: TRBV4-3; CDR3 protein: CASSQVTGGPYNEQFF; CDR3 DNA: TGCGCCAGCAGCCAAGTTACGGGGGGGCCCTACAATGAGCAGTTCTTC
J gene: TRBJ2-1; D gene: NA; clone size: NA; V gene: TRBV4-1; CDR3 protein: CASSRERQGSYNEQFF; CDR3 DNA: TGCGCCAGCAGCCGAGAACGGCAGGGCTCCTACAATGAGCAGTTCTTC
J gene: TRBJ2-1; D gene: TRBD2; clone size: NA; V gene: TRBV9; CDR3 protein: CASSVAAGGHSYNEQFF; CDR3 DNA: TGTGCCAGCAGCGTAGCAGCGGGGGGGCACTCCTACAATGAGCAGTTCTTC
J gene: TRBJ1-1; D gene: NA; clone size: NA; V gene: TRBV9; CDR3 protein: CASSVAGRAPEAFF; CDR3 DNA: TGTGCCAGCAGCGTAGCCGGCAGGGCCCCTGAAGCTTTCTTT
J gene: TRBJ2-7; D gene: TRBD2; clone size: NA; V gene: TRBV27; CDR3 protein: CASKISTGTSSEQYF; CDR3 DNA: TGTGCCAGCAAAATTTCAACCGGGACTAGCTCCGAGCAGTACTTC
J gene: TRBJ1-1; D gene: NA; clone size: NA; V gene: TRBV19; CDR3 protein: CASRRGTLNTEAFF; CDR3 DNA: TGTGCCAGTAGAAGGGGCACCCTGAACACTGAAGCTTTCTTT
J gene: TRBJ2-1; D gene: NA; clone size: NA; V gene: TRBV7-3; CDR3 protein: CASSQLGQSGNEQFF; CDR3 DNA: TGTGCCAGCAGCCAGCTCGGACAATCAGGGAATGAGCAGTTCTTC
J gene: TRBJ1-6; D gene: NA; clone size: NA; V gene: TRBV4-3; CDR3 protein: CASSQERRANSPLHF; CDR3 DNA: TGCGCCAGCAGCCAAGAGCGCAGGGCTAATTCACCCCTCCACTTT
J gene: TRBJ1-1; D gene: NA; clone size: NA; V gene: TRBV10-3; CDR3 protein: CAAHGGSGTEAFF; CDR3 DNA: TGTGCCGCGCACGGGGGTAGTGGCACTGAAGCTTTCTTT
J gene: TRBJ2-7; D gene: NA; clone size: once; V gene: TRBV2; CDR3 protein: CASRLNYEQYF; CDR3 DNA: TGTGCCAGCAGGCTTAACTACGAGCAGTACTTC
J gene: TRBJ2-3; D gene: TRBD2; clone size: NA; V gene: TRBV5-6; CDR3 protein: CASSLASGGKSSTDTQYF; CDR3 DNA: TGTGCCAGCAGCTTGGCCAGCGGGGGCAAATCTAGCACAGATACGCAGTATTTT
J gene: TRBJ1-1; D gene: TRBD1; clone size: NA; V gene: TRBV30; CDR3 protein: CAWARGPTEAFF; CDR3 DNA: TGTGCCTGGGCTAGGGGGCCCACTGAAGCTTTCTTT
J gene: TRBJ2-7; D gene: TRBD1; clone size: NA; V gene: TRBV5-1; CDR3 protein: CASSFGQGNEEQYF; CDR3 DNA: TGCGCCAGCAGCTTTGGACAGGGGAATGAAGAGCAGTACTTC
J gene: TRBJ1-5; D gene: NA; clone size: NA; V gene: TRBV18; CDR3 protein: CASSQGTLQPQHF; CDR3 DNA: TGTGCCAGCTCACAGGGGACACTTCAGCCCCAGCATTTT
J gene: TRBJ1-5; D gene: NA; clone size: NA; V gene: TRBV27; CDR3 protein: CASSLSWGDSNQPQHF; CDR3 DNA: TGTGCCAGCAGTTTATCGTGGGGGGACAGCAATCAGCCCCAGCATTTT
J gene: TRBJ1-5; D gene: NA; clone size: NA; V gene: TRBV6-5; CDR3 protein: CASSLGGSQPQHF; CDR3 DNA: TGTGCCAGCAGCCTGGGTGGGAGTCAGCCCCAGCATTTT
J gene: TRBJ2-7; D gene: TRBD2; clone size: NA; V gene: TRBV5-4; CDR3 protein: CASSLDSGGPFEQYF; CDR3 DNA: TGTGCCAGCAGCTTGGATAGCGGGGGACCTTTCGAGCAGTACTTC
J gene: TRBJ2-1; D gene: NA; clone size: NA; V gene: TRBV9; CDR3 protein: CASSVRAGVAGTEQFF; CDR3 DNA: TGTGCCAGCAGCGTTCGGGCCGGGGTGGCGGGCACTGAGCAGTTCTTC
J gene: TRBJ2-3; D gene: NA; clone size: NA; V gene: TRBV4-3; CDR3 protein: CASSKVGTDTQYF; CDR3 DNA: TGCGCCAGCAGCAAGGTGGGCACAGATACGCAGTATTTT
J gene: TRBJ2-3; D gene: TRBD1; clone size: NA; V gene: TRBV5-1; CDR3 protein: CASSKGQGTTDTQYF; CDR3 DNA: TGCGCCAGCAGCAAGGGACAGGGGACCACAGATACGCAGTATTTT
J gene: TRBJ2-1; D gene: NA; clone size: NA; V gene: TRBV21-1; CDR3 protein: CASSKSRGGYEQFF; CDR3 DNA: TGTGCCAGCAGCAAATCCCGCGGGGGCTATGAGCAGTTCTTC